The rows below give T cell receptor beta chains drawn from one sample of a study of blood T cell repertoires in COVID-19. The data were produced by immunoSEQ multiplex PCR, yet TCRdb's version contains in-frame clones alone and is incomplete. Among under 250,000 clones listed, about 85% were seen once. Sequenced sample: peripheral blood. All receptors come from a man aged 35 to 55 with acute or convalescent COVID-19. Both conserved end residues are part of each CDR3. D genes are given only for firm matches. Size is stated for part of the rows, as once, few or many counts, or as a class when the clone is expanded.

J gene,CDR3 length,clone size,D gene,V gene,CDR3 DNA,CDR3 protein
TRBJ1-6,17,-,-,TRBV27,TGTGCCAGCAGTTTATCGGATCCCAGGGCCTATAATTCACCCCTCCACTTT,CASSLSDPRAYNSPLHF
TRBJ2-7,16,once,TRBD2,TRBV5-1,TGCGCCAGCAGCCCCGGGGGAGGGGCAAACTCCTACGAGCAGTACTTC,CASSPGGGANSYEQYF
TRBJ2-7,13,-,-,TRBV10-3,TGTGCCATCAGTGTTGAACAGCTCTACGAGCAGTACTTC,CAISVEQLYEQYF
TRBJ2-5,16,-,TRBD2,TRBV6-2/TRBV6-3,TGTGCCAGCAGTCAGCCCGGGCTAGCGGGAGGGGAGACCCAGTACTTC,CASSQPGLAGGETQYF
TRBJ2-1,14,-,TRBD1,TRBV2,TGTGCCAGCAGTCTCGGACAGGGAAGGAATGAGCAGTTCTTC,CASSLGQGRNEQFF
TRBJ1-5,13,-,-,TRBV5-1,TGCGCCAGCAGCTCCCAGGGTAATCAGCCCCAGCATTTT,CASSSQGNQPQHF
TRBJ1-3,12,-,-,TRBV10-3,TGTGCCATCAGTGAAGGACAAGACACCATATATTTT,CAISEGQDTIYF
TRBJ2-7,15,-,TRBD2,TRBV28,TGTGCCAGCAGTTCCGCGGGGGGCGGAGGTTACGAGCAGTACTTC,CASSSAGGGGYEQYF
TRBJ2-1,13,-,-,TRBV6-4,TGTGCCAGCAGTCGAGATCGGGGTGATGAGCAGTTCTTC,CASSRDRGDEQFF
TRBJ2-5,14,-,-,TRBV29-1,TGCAGCGTTCGAAAAAGGACAGTGGTAGAGACCCAGTACTTC,CSVRKRTVVETQYF
TRBJ2-7,14,-,-,TRBV5-1,TGCGCCAGCAGCTCCACCGGGAGCTCCTACGAGCAGTACTTC,CASSSTGSSYEQYF
TRBJ1-5,12,-,-,TRBV2,TGTGCCAGCAGTCTAGGGGATCAGCCCCAGCATTTT,CASSLGDQPQHF
TRBJ1-2,15,once,-,TRBV19,TGTGCCAGTAGTATACTTTTGACAGTCCACTATGGCTACACCTTC,CASSILLTVHYGYTF
TRBJ1-5,14,-,TRBD1,TRBV25-1,TGTGCCAGCAGTCCAGGGGGAGTGAATCAGCCCCAGCATTTT,CASSPGGVNQPQHF
TRBJ2-3,15,-,-,TRBV1,TGCACCAGCAGCAAACGACTAGCGGGGGAGGATACGCAGTATTTT,CTSSKRLAGEDTQYF
TRBJ2-7,16,-,TRBD2,TRBV5-1,TGCGCCAGCAGCTTTGAGACTAGCGGGGGGTGGTACGAGCAGTACTTC,CASSFETSGGWYEQYF
TRBJ2-5,12,-,-,TRBV18,TGTGCCAGCTCGGGCTCGGGGGAGACCCAGTACTTC,CASSGSGETQYF
TRBJ2-7,14,-,-,TRBV5-1,TGCGCCAGCAGCTTGTCCGGGATCTCCTACGAGCAGTACTTC,CASSLSGISYEQYF
TRBJ1-2,13,-,TRBD1,TRBV11-2,TGTGCCAGCAGCCCACAGGGGGGCTATGGCTACACCTTC,CASSPQGGYGYTF
TRBJ2-3,17,-,TRBD2,TRBV9,TGTGCCAGCAGCGCTCATACTAGCGGGAGGTTCGCAGATACGCAGTATTTT,CASSAHTSGRFADTQYF
TRBJ2-4,15,few,-,TRBV6-1,TGTGCCAGCAGTGAATCGGGGAGAGCCAAAAACATTCAGTACTTC,CASSESGRAKNIQYF
TRBJ1-5,14,-,TRBD1,TRBV2,TGTGCCAGCGGACAACAGGGGAGAGATCAGCCCCAGCATTTT,CASGQQGRDQPQHF
TRBJ1-2,16,-,-,TRBV5-1,TGCGCCAGCAGTTTTGGGGCCACAGGGCAGTCCGGTGGCTACACCTTC,CASSFGATGQSGGYTF
TRBJ2-1,15,-,TRBD1,TRBV5-4,TGTGCCAGCAGCTTGGAGGGACAGGCCTACAATGAGCAGTTCTTC,CASSLEGQAYNEQFF
TRBJ2-2,14,-,TRBD1,TRBV29-1,TGCAGCGTTTCGGACAGGGTTAACACCGGGGAGCTGTTTTTT,CSVSDRVNTGELFF
TRBJ2-7,17,-,TRBD1,TRBV5-1,TGCGCCAGCAGCTTGGCCCTGGGACAGCCTCGCTCCTACGAGCAGTACTTC,CASSLALGQPRSYEQYF
TRBJ1-2,16,-,TRBD1,TRBV28,TGTGCCAGCACCCATCTCGGGACAGGCCTTAACTATGGCTACACCTTC,CASTHLGTGLNYGYTF
TRBJ2-7,15,-,TRBD1,TRBV28,TGTGCCAGCAGATCGCCGGGGACAGGCTCCTACGAGCAGTACTTC,CASRSPGTGSYEQYF
TRBJ2-6,19,-,TRBD2,TRBV2,TGTGCCAGCAGTGAGAGCGGGGCCCTTTCCCCGTCTGGGGCCAACGTCCTGACTTTC,CASSESGALSPSGANVLTF
TRBJ1-1,14,-,-,TRBV11-1,TGTGCCAGCAGCTCAGGGCTTGGGGCTGCTGAAGCTTTCTTT,CASSSGLGAAEAFF
TRBJ2-7,14,-,TRBD1,TRBV19,TGTGCCAGTAGCCCCGGGACAGCATCCTACGAGCAGTACTTC,CASSPGTASYEQYF
TRBJ1-3,16,-,-,TRBV7-6,TGTGCCAGCAGCCTCCCTTTCGGTCAGGGGCTCAACACCATATATTTT,CASSLPFGQGLNTIYF
TRBJ2-5,14,-,-,TRBV7-2,TGTGCCAGCAGCTTAGCGATCAGGGCAGAGACCCAGTACTTC,CASSLAIRAETQYF
TRBJ2-6,18,-,-,TRBV27,TGTGCCAGCAGTTTATGGGTGACAGATTACTCTGGGGCCAACGTCCTGACTTTC,CASSLWVTDYSGANVLTF
TRBJ2-1,15,-,-,TRBV5-4,TGTGCCAGCAGCTTGGCCGGGTTAGCCCGGAATGAGCAGTTCTTC,CASSLAGLARNEQFF
TRBJ2-5,12,-,TRBD2,TRBV5-8,TGTGCCAGCAGCCAGGGAGGGGAGACCCAGTACTTC,CASSQGGETQYF
TRBJ2-1,13,-,TRBD1,TRBV7-8,TGTGCCAGCAGCCGGGACAGGGTAAATGAGCAGTTCTTC,CASSRDRVNEQFF
TRBJ1-4,15,-,TRBD1,TRBV4-1,TGCGCCAGCAGCCAACCCGGGACAGGGGATGAAAAACTGTTTTTT,CASSQPGTGDEKLFF
TRBJ2-3,15,-,-,TRBV28,TGTGCCAGCAGTTTATTGCAGGGTGGAACAGATACGCAGTATTTT,CASSLLQGGTDTQYF
TRBJ1-2,15,-,-,TRBV7-2,TGTGCCAGCAGCTCGGGACTCAACGGAAACTATGGCTACACCTTC,CASSSGLNGNYGYTF
TRBJ2-1,13,-,-,TRBV28,TGTGCCAGCAGTTTATATAGGGGGACAGAGCAGTTCTTC,CASSLYRGTEQFF
TRBJ1-5,16,-,TRBD1,TRBV27,TGTGCCAGCAGTTTATTGGGGACAGGGGGAAGCCAGCCCCAGCATTTT,CASSLLGTGGSQPQHF
TRBJ1-6,14,-,-,TRBV7-3,TGTGCCAGCAGCTTGGCGGGACGTAGTTCACCCCTCCACTTT,CASSLAGRSSPLHF
TRBJ1-2,14,-,TRBD1,TRBV6-5,TGTGCCAGCAGTTACCCGACAGGGGGTTATGGCTACACCTTC,CASSYPTGGYGYTF
TRBJ1-4,11,few,-,TRBV6-5,TGTGCCAGCACTAAGGGGGGGTCACTGTTTTTT,CASTKGGSLFF
TRBJ2-2,16,-,TRBD2,TRBV28,TGTGCCAGCAGTTTGGCGGGAGGGCCTGACACCGGGGAGCTGTTTTTT,CASSLAGGPDTGELFF
TRBJ1-1,13,once,TRBD1,TRBV6-5,TGTGCCAGCAGTTACACGGGACAGCTTGAAGCTTTCTTT,CASSYTGQLEAFF
TRBJ1-2,11,-,-,TRBV6-1,TGTGCCAGCAGTGATCCAGGTGGCTACACCTTC,CASSDPGGYTF
TRBJ1-1,14,-,TRBD1,TRBV5-1,TGCGCCAGCAGCTATGGGACAGCAAACACTGAAGCTTTCTTT,CASSYGTANTEAFF
TRBJ2-3,15,-,-,TRBV5-4,TGTGCCAGCACCGTAGGGGGGGGGAACACAGATACGCAGTATTTT,CASTVGGGNTDTQYF
TRBJ2-7,17,-,-,TRBV15,TGTGCCACCAGCACCGAAGAGGTAACCACCGCTACCTACGAGCAGTACTTC,CATSTEEVTTATYEQYF
TRBJ1-2,13,-,TRBD1,TRBV30,TGTGCCTGGAGTCACGGGACAGGGCATGGCTACACCTTC,CAWSHGTGHGYTF
TRBJ1-5,19,-,-,TRBV5-5,TGTGCCAGCAGCTTGTGGGCAGGTTCGGCGGGGGGAAGCAATCAGCCCCAGCATTTT,CASSLWAGSAGGSNQPQHF
TRBJ2-1,14,-,-,TRBV6-5,TGTGCCAGCAGTTACTTGGCTAGATACAATGAGCAGTTCTTC,CASSYLARYNEQFF
TRBJ1-1,13,-,-,TRBV6-5,TGTGCCTGCCAGGCCCATAAGAACACTGAAGCTTTCTTT,CACQAHKNTEAFF
TRBJ2-3,15,-,TRBD2,TRBV9,TGTGCCAGCAGCGTGTTGGGGGGGGGCACAGATACGCAGTATTTT,CASSVLGGGTDTQYF
TRBJ1-1,14,-,-,TRBV6-5,TGTGCCACTGCCCCTGGACAGCCCAACACTGAAGCTTTCTTT,CATAPGQPNTEAFF
TRBJ2-3,16,once,TRBD2,TRBV4-3,TGCGCCAGCAGCCCCGGACTAGCCGGTCCCACAGATACGCAGTATTTT,CASSPGLAGPTDTQYF
TRBJ1-2,13,-,-,TRBV30,TGTGCCTGGAGTGCCGACCTCAGGGGTGGCTACACCTTC,CAWSADLRGGYTF